This record concerns one T cell receptor (beta chain) sequence. Its antigen is unidentified. This sample is part of a study of OX40 agonist ivuxolimab in advanced cancers. About the research overall: Ivuxolimab was administered intravenously to patients at 0.01 to 10 mg/kg every 2 weeks. Dose-escalation subjects each had hepatocellular carcinoma, melanoma, renal cell or head and neck cancer. A partial response was reached by three patients: one with hepatocellular carcinoma and two with cutaneous melanoma.

Clones were sequenced by immunoSEQ multiplex PCR, and TCRdb holds only the in-frame ones, with some missing. The table includes just over 95,000 clones, 90% detected once. Study-level results: Expanded clones belonging to CD8+ T cells outnumbered, on average, those of CD4+.

The V and J ends lost 1 base and 1 base respectively, with 9 bases between them. The CDR3 is made up of 15 amino acids. Germline loops: CDR1 PRHDT, CDR2 FYEKMQ (reference sequence). This sequence was found in an adult with an advanced solid tumor such as melanoma, head and neck, liver or kidney cancer. J is TRBJ2-3 and V is TRBV13; D is unclear. The sequences come from CD4+ or CD8+ T cells sorted from blood, collected in a trial of the OX40 agonist ivuxolimab. The CDR3: CASSLERRGTDTQYF. The DNA of the CDR3 is TGTGCCAGCAGCTTAGAGAGAAGGGGCACAGATACGCAGTATTTT.